This T cell receptor (beta chain) was captured in a study of cytomegalovirus exposure and HLA in healthy donors. 60 Vbeta and 13 Jbeta primers were used in PCR. Libraries were prepared by immunoSEQ multiplex PCR; TCRdb keeps only in-frame clonotypes and omits some of them. The sample comprises about 200,000 clones, almost 80% of which are singletons, and around 1.8% rests with the top ten. Germline CDR1 is MNHEY and CDR2 is SVGAGI. The CDR3 totals 11 residues. V was trimmed by 4 bases and J by 6 bases, leaving 4 bases between them. As for this clone: Its antigen is unknown.

Study conclusions and caveats: Reportedly, diagnosis of cytomegalovirus status by the classifier showed high specificity and sensitivity.

The clonotype was recovered from a man aged 18 to 30 in good health and CMV-seronegative. Sequenced: PBMCs. The chain combines TRBV6-5 with TRBJ2-1, with D unclear. The CDR3 spells CASSSINEQFF. Written as DNA, the CDR3 is TGTGCCAGCAGTTCCATCAATGAGCAGTTCTTC.